One sample yielded the 18 T cell receptor beta chains listed below, sequenced in a study of long-term antiretroviral therapy in people with HIV. They ran version v3.0 of the immunoSEQ assay at survey level. Sequencing was performed with immunoSEQ multiplex PCR; in TCRdb, only in-frame clones are kept and a portion is missing. The sample lists 20,000 to 25,000 clones, 92% occurring once. The specimen comprised unsorted PBMCs, sampled 4.4 years after starting antiretroviral therapy. The receptors here all came from a woman in her forties or fifties with HIV.

This chain joins TRBV5-8 and TRBJ1-1; 8 bases are shared with TRBD1. CDR3 length: 16 residues. In germline, CDR1 is SGHTS, CDR2 YDEGEE. Unmatched junction bases numbered 13, after V lost 4 bases and J lost 5 bases. The CDR3 nucleotides read TGTGCCAGCAGCAGTTTCAGGGGGCAAGGGAGAACTGAAGCTTTCTTT. Translation gives CASSSFRGQGRTEAFF.

The chain joins TRBV5-1 to TRBJ1-1; D might be TRBD1 (6 bases). This CDR3 contains 15 residues. V was trimmed by 4 bases and J by 4 bases, leaving 17 bases between them. Germline CDR1 reads SGHRS; CDR2 reads YFSETQ. The CDR3 is CASSPSPGAITEAFF. CDR3 sequence (DNA): TGCGCCAGCAGCCCATCCCCAGGGGCGATCACTGAAGCTTTCTTT.

CDR3 in amino acids: CASSSLGRTSTDTQYF. Here the CDR3 DNA reads TGTGCCAGCAGCTCGTTGGGACGTACGAGCACAGATACGCAGTATTTT. The chain uses TRBV13 and TRBJ2-3; D could derive from TRBD1 or TRBD2 (5 bases each). This CDR3 is built from 16 residues. V was trimmed by 4 bases and J by 0 bases, leaving 14 bases between them. Germline CDR1 is PRHDT and CDR2 is FYEKMQ (reference sequence).

This chain links TRBV27 with TRBJ2-3; 10 bases map to TRBD2. The V gene end was trimmed by 4 bases and the J gene end by 0 bases; junction bases not matched to a gene: 7. From germline, CDR1 is MNHEY and CDR2 SMNVEV (reference sequence). The CDR3 covers 17 residues. The DNA of the CDR3 is TGTGCCAGCAGTTCCCCCCTAGCGGGGGTTAGCACAGATACGCAGTATTTT. It specifies CASSSPLAGVSTDTQYF.

This clone appeared a single time. The chain joins TRBV7-3 to TRBJ2-7; D might be TRBD2 (6 bases). Per germline, CDR1 SGHTA and CDR2 FQGTGA. Trimming shortened V by 1 base and J by 3 bases, and 13 bases separated the two germline ends. The CDR3 runs 15 residues. The CDR3 here is CASSLSGGYGYEQYF. In DNA, the CDR3 is TGTGCCAGCAGCTTAAGTGGAGGGTATGGCTACGAGCAGTACTTC.

V and J are TRBV4-2 and TRBJ1-2; 8 bases are a match to TRBD1. The length of the CDR3 is 15 residues. Trimming took 4 bases from V and 6 from J; bases not matched to a gene: 10. Germline assignment: CDR1 LGHNA and CDR2 YNFKEQ. CDR3 sequence reads: CASSLPGGRSNGYTF. The CDR3 DNA is TGTGCCAGCAGCCTTCCAGGGGGCAGATCGAATGGCTACACCTTC.

This rearrangement joins TRBV10-3 to TRBJ2-3, with a weak D call TRBD2 (7 bases). V lost 2 bases, J lost 9 bases, and 24 bases lay in between. This CDR3 has 17 residues. In germline, CDR1 is ENHRY, CDR2 SYGVKD. The CDR3, as DNA: TGTGCCATCAGTGAGAATTTGGGGATCTCGGGGGGCGAGACGCAGTATTTT. It encodes CAISENLGISGGETQYF.

V gene TRBV4-3 combines with J gene TRBJ2-2; TRBD2 matches at 11 bases. J gave up 0 bases and V 5 bases, and 2 bases lay outside the gene matches. This CDR3 contains 16 residues. Germline CDR1 reads LGHNA; CDR2 reads YSLEER. In nucleotides, the CDR3 is TGCGCCAGCAGCGGACTAGCGGGTACGAACACCGGGGAGCTGTTTTTT. This sequence encodes CASSGLAGTNTGELFF.

In nucleotides, the CDR3 is TGTGCCAGCAGCTTAGACGGGATAACTGGCTACACCTTC. It translates to CASSLDGITGYTF. The chain carries TRBV7-3 and TRBJ1-2; D unclear. CDR1 is SGHTA, CDR2 FQGTGA, per germline. V shed 2 bases and J shed 7 bases, with 11 bases lying between them. This CDR3 region has 13 residues.

This chain connects TRBV7-9 to TRBJ2-7; D might be TRBD1 (6 bases). Germline V gene data show CDR1 as SEHNR and CDR2 as FQNEAQ (reference sequence). Between the trimmed V and J ends, which lost 5 bases and 2 bases, there was a span of 13 bases. The CDR3 runs to 14 residues. CDR3 nucleotide sequence: TGTGCCAGCAGCGTACAGGGAGTCGCCTACGAGCAGTACTTC. It is translated as CASSVQGVAYEQYF. The variable domain in full, completed from reference TRBV7-9 and TRBJ2-7, reads DTGVSQNPRHKITKRGQNVTFRCDPISEHNRLYWYRQTLGQGPEFLTYFQNEAQLEKSRLLSDRFSAERPKGSFSTLEIQRTEQGDSAMYLCASSVQGVAYEQYFGPGTRLTVT.

This chain uses TRBV18 with TRBJ2-5; 8 nucleotides line up with TRBD2. The CDR3 consists of 14 residues. Germline V lookup: CDR1 KGHSH, CDR2 LQKENI. The junction had 2 bases not matched to a gene; V was cut back by 4 bases and J by 1 base. CDR3 sequence reads: CASSLAGIQETQYF. CDR3 nucleotide sequence: TGTGCCAGCTCACTAGCGGGGATCCAAGAGACCCAGTACTTC.

This chain joins TRBV2 and TRBJ1-6; 8 positions agree with TRBD1. CDR1 and CDR2 (germline): SNHLY, FYNNEI. This CDR3 region has 17 residues. V lost 5 bases and J lost 9; bases outside the gene matches: 15. The CDR3 reads CASSRGTGGSKGSPLHF. As DNA, the CDR3 is TGTGCCAGCAGTCGCGGAACAGGGGGGAGTAAAGGTTCACCCCTCCACTTT.

This clone showed up just once. The chain links TRBV2 to TRBJ1-1, with D maybe TRBD1 (5 bases). The germline gives CDR1 SNHLY, CDR2 FYNNEI. V lost 8 bases and J 4 bases, leaving 14 bases between the germline ends. The CDR3 is made up of 13 amino acids. As DNA, the CDR3 is TGTGCCAGCGGAGGTGCAGGGACCACTGAAGCTTTCTTT. As protein: CASGGAGTTEAFF. Full variable domain (outside the CDR3, taken from reference TRBV2 and TRBJ1-1): EPEVTQTPSHQVTQMGQEVILRCVPISNHLYFYWYRQILGQKVEFLVSFYNNEISEKSEIFDDQFSVERPDGSNFTLKIRSTKLEDSAMYFCASGGAGTTEAFFGQGTRLTVV.

The chain links TRBV27 to TRBJ1-2; TRBD1 matches 7 bases. CDR1 and CDR2 from the germline V gene are MNHEY and SMNVEV (reference sequence). This CDR3 spans 14 amino acids. J was trimmed by 4 bases and V by 5 bases; bases with no gene match: 7. CDR3 region: CASSPAGGPYGYTF. CDR3 DNA: TGTGCCAGCAGTCCCGCAGGGGGGCCCTATGGCTACACCTTC.

CDR3 residues: CASSQAGPSYEQYF. The DNA for the CDR3 is TGCGCCAGCAGCCAAGCAGGGCCCTCCTACGAGCAGTACTTC. The rearrangement links TRBV4-1 to TRBJ2-7; a weak D match, TRBD1 (5 bases). From germline, CDR1 is MGHRA and CDR2 YSYEKL. CDR3 size: 14 residues. V gave up 1 base and J gave up 0 bases, with 7 bases separating them.

The genes are TRBV19 and TRBJ1-2, with 7 bases lining up with TRBD1. The length of the CDR3 is 16 residues. Losses at the gene ends were 3 bases for V and 0 bases for J; bases not matched to a gene: 7. Looked up from germline, CDR1 is LNHDA and CDR2 is SQIVND (reference sequence). CDR3 nucleotide sequence: TGTGCCAGTAGTATTTCTTTTGGACAGGCTAACTATGGCTACACCTTC. This codes for CASSISFGQANYGYTF.

The CDR3 protein is CASSLDRQETQYF. The CDR3 DNA reads as TGTGCCAGCAGCTTAGACAGGCAAGAGACCCAGTACTTC. The V and J genes are TRBV7-2 and TRBJ2-5, with D perhaps matching TRBD1 (5 bases). This CDR3 comprises 13 residues. V lost 1 base and J 2 bases, leaving 5 bases between the germline ends. Germline loops: CDR1 SGHTA, CDR2 FQGNSA.

The chain's CDR3 is CASSSVIGDGYTF. CDR3 coding DNA: TGTGCCAGCAGCTCTGTAATCGGGGATGGCTACACCTTC. This chain joins TRBV6-6 and TRBJ1-2; D ambiguous. V was trimmed by 6 bases and J by 6 bases, leaving 14 bases between them. CDR3 length: 13 residues. Germline V gives CDR1 MNHNY, CDR2 SVGAGI (reference sequence).